This section outlines one T cell receptor (beta chain) sequence together with its context. The antigen remains undetermined. Other DNA sequences in the same sample also yield this CDR3. This entry comes from a study of cytomegalovirus exposure and HLA in healthy donors. Study-level findings and limits: Presence/absence analysis assumed near-uniform sequencing depth across donors. The study recorded more than 150 TCR beta chains that were cytomegalovirus-associated.

Germline V gene sequence: CDR1 SGHRS, CDR2 YFSETQ. The CDR3 contains 14 residues. Trimming cost V 4 bases and J 0 bases; bases outside gene matches: 2. Primers for the PCR totalled 60 Vbeta and 13 Jbeta. Measured with immunoSEQ multiplex PCR; TCRdb has only the in-frame clones, and not every one. Found here are approximately 240,000 clones, 82% of them singletons; the top ten hold about 0.58%. Sequenced sample: PBMCs. The chain has TRBV5-1 and TRBJ2-3; the match to TRBD2 covers 7 bases. The sequence came from a woman aged 40-49 years in good health and CMV-seronegative. The CDR3 DNA reads TGCGCCAGCAGCCCCGGGGGGAGCACAGATACGCAGTATTTT. Protein: CASSPGGSTDTQYF.